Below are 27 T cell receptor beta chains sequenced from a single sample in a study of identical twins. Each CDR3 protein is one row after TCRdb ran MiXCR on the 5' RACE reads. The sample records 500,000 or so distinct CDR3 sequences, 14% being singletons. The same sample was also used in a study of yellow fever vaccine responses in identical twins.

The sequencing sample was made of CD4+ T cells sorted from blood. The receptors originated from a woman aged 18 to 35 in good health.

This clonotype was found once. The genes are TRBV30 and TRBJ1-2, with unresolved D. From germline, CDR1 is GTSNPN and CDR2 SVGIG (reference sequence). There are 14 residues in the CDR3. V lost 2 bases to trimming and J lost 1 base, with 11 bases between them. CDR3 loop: CAWSRWGFNYGYTF. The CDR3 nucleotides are TGTGCCTGGAGTCGGTGGGGTTTTAACTATGGCTACACCTTC. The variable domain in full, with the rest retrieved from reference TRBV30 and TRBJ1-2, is SQTIHQWPATLVQPVGSPLSLECTVEGTSNPNLYWYRQAAGRGLQLLFYSVGIGQISSEVPQNLSASRPQDRQFILSSKKLLLSDSGFYLCAWSRWGFNYGYTFGSGTRLTVV.

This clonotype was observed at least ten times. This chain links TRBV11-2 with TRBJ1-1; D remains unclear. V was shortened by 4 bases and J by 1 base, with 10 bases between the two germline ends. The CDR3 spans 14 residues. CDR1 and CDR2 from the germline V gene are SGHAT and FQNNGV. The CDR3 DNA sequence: TGTGCCAGCAGCTCAAGACGGACGAACACTGAAGCTTTCTTT. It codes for CASSSRRTNTEAFF.

For the CDR3, the DNA is TGCGCCAGCAGCTTGGGGCGACTAGCGGGGGGCGATGAGCAGTTCTTC. It is translated as CASSLGRLAGGDEQFF. The V call is TRBV5-1, the J call TRBJ2-1, with 13 nucleotides matching TRBD2. Germline V gene data show CDR1 as SGHRS and CDR2 as YFSETQ. V shed 0 bases and J 8 bases; nucleotides not matched to a gene: 5. This CDR3 contains 16 residues.

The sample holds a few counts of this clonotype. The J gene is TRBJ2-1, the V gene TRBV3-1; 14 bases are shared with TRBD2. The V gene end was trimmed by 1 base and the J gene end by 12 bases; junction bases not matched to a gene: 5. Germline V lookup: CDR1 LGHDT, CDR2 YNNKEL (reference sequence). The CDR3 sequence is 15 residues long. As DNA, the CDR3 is TGTGCCAGCAGCCAAGCCGGGACTAGCGGGGGTTGGCAGTTCTTC. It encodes CASSQAGTSGGWQFF.

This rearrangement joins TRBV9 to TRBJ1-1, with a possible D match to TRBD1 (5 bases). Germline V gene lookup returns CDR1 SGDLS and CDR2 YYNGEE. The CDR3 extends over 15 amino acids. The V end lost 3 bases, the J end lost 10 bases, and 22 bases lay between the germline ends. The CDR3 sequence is CASSATSGAPGRAFF. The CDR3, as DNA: TGTGCCAGCAGCGCGACCTCGGGCGCACCAGGGAGAGCTTTCTTT.

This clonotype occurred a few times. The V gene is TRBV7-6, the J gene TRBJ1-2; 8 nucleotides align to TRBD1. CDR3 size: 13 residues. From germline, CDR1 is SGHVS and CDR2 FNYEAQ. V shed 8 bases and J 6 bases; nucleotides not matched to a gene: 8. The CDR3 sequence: CASGGQGLDGYTF. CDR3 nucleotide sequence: TGTGCCAGCGGCGGACAGGGATTAGATGGCTACACCTTC.

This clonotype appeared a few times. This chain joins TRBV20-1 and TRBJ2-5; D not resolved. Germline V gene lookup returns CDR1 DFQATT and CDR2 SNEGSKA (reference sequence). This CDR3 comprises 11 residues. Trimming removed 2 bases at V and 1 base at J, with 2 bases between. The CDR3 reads CSARLQETQYF. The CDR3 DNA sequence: TGCAGTGCTAGACTCCAAGAGACCCAGTACTTC.

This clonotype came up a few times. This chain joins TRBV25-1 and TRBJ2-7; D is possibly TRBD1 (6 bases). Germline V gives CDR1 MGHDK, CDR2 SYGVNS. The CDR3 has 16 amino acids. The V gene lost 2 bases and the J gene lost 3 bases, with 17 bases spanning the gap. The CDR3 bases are TGTGCCAGCAGTGAAAAACAGGGACCCAACGGCTACGAGCAGTACTTC. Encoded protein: CASSEKQGPNGYEQYF.

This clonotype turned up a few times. The CDR3 is CASSGLAGVADTQYF. In nucleotides, the CDR3 is TGTGCCAGCAGCGGACTAGCGGGAGTCGCAGATACGCAGTATTTT. The rearrangement links TRBV6-1 to TRBJ2-3; 13 bases are a match to TRBD2. The CDR3 loop spans 15 amino acids. Looked up from germline, CDR1 is MNHNS and CDR2 is SASEGT. Losses at the gene ends were 6 bases for V and 4 bases for J; bases not matched to a gene: 4.

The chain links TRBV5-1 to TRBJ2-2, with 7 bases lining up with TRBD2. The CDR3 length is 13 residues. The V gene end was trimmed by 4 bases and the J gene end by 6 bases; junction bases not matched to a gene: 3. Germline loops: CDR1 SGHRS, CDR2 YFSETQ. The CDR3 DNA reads TGCGCCAGCAGCACGGGGGGTGCCGGGGAGCTGTTTTTT. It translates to CASSTGGAGELFF.

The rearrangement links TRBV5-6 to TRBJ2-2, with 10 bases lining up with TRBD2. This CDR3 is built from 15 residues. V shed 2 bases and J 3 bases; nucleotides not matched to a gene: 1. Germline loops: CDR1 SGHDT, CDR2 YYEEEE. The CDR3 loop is CASSFLAGDTGELFF. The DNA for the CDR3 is TGTGCCAGCAGCTTCCTAGCGGGGGACACCGGGGAGCTGTTTTTT.

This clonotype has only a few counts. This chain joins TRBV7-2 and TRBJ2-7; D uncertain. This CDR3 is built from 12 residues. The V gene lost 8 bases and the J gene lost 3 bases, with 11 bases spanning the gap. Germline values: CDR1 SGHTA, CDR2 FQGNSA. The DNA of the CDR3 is TGTGCCAGCGGCCGGGCCGTCTACGAGCAGTACTTC. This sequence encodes CASGRAVYEQYF.

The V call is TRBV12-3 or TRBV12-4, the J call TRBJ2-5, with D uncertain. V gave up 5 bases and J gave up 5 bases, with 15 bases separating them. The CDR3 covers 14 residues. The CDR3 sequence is CASSQSGSYETQYF. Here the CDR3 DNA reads TGTGCCAGCAGTCAAAGTGGTTCTTATGAGACCCAGTACTTC.

CDR3 DNA sequence: TGTGCCAGCAGCTTAGTGACGGGTAGCACAGATACGCAGTATTTT. Residues: CASSLVTGSTDTQYF. This chain connects TRBV7-9 to TRBJ2-3; D is unclear. CDR1 and CDR2 from the germline V gene are SEHNR and FQNEAQ (reference sequence). This CDR3 comprises 15 residues. Between the trimmed V and J ends, which lost 1 base and 0 bases, there was a span of 8 bases.

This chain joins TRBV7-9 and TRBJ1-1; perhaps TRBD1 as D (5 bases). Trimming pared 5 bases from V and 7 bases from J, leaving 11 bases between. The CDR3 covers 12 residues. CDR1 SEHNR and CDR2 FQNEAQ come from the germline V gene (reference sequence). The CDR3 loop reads CASSIRDLEAFF. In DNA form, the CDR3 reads TGTGCCAGCAGCATCCGGGACCTTGAAGCTTTCTTT.

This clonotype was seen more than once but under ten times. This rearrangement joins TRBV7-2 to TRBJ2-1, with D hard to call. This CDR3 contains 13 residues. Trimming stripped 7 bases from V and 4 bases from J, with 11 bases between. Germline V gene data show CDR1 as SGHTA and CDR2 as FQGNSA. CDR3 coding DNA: TGTGCCAGCAACCCCCCGGCTTACAATGAGCAGTTCTTC. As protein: CASNPPAYNEQFF.

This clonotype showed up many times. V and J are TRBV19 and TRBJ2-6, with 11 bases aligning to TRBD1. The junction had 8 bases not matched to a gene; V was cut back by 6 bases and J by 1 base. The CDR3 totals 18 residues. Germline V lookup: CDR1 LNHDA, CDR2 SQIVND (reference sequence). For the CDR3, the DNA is TGTGCCAGTAGCCTGGAGGGACAGGGGGTTTCTGGGGCCAACGTCCTGACTTTC. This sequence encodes CASSLEGQGVSGANVLTF.

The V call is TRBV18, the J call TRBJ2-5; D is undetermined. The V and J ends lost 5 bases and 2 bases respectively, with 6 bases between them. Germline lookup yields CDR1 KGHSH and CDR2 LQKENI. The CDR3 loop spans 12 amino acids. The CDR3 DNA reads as TGTGCCAGCTCATCTATGCAAGAGACCCAGTACTTC. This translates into CASSSMQETQYF. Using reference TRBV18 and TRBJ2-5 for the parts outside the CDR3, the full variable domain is NAGVMQNPRHLVRRRGQEARLRCSPMKGHSHVYWYRQLPEEGLKFMVYLQKENIIDESGMPKERFSAEFPKEGPSILRIQQVVRGDSAAYFCASSSMQETQYFGPGTRLLVL.

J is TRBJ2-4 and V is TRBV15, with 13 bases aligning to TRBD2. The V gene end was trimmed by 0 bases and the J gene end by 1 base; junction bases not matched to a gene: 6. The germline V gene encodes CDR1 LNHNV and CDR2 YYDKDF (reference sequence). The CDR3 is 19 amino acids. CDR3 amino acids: CATSRDKGLAGAAKNIQYF. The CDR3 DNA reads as TGTGCCACCAGCAGAGACAAAGGACTAGCGGGGGCGGCCAAAAACATTCAGTACTTC.

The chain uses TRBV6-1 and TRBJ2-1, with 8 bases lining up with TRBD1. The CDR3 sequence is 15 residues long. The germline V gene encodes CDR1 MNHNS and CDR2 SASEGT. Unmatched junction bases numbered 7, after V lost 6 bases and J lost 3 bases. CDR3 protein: CASRRAGTGYNEQFF. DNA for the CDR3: TGTGCCAGCAGGCGAGCCGGGACAGGCTACAATGAGCAGTTCTTC.

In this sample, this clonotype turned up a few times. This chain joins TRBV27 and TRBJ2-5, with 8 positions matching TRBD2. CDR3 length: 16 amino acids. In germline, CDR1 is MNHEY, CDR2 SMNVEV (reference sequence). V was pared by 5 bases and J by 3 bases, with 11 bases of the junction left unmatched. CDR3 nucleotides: TGTGCCAGCAGTATAAGCGGGAGTGCGACAAAAGAGACCCAGTACTTC. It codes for CASSISGSATKETQYF.

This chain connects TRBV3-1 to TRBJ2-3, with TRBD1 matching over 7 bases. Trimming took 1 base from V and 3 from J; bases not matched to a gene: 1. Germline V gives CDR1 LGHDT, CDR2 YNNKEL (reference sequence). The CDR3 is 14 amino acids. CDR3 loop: CASSQAQGTDTQYF. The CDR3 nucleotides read TGTGCCAGCAGCCAAGCACAGGGGACAGATACGCAGTATTTT.

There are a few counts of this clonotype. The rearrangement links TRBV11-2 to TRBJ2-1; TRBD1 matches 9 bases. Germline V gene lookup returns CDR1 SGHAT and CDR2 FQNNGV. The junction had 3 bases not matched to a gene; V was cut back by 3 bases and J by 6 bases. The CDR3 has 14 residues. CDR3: CASSFGQGRNEQFF. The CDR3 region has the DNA TGTGCCAGCAGCTTTGGACAGGGGCGCAATGAGCAGTTCTTC.

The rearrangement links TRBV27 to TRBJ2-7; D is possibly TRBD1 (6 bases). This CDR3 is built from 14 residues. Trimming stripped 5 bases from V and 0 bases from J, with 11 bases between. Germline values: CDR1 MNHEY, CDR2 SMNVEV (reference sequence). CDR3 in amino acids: CASSAWTVSYEQYF. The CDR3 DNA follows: TGTGCCAGCAGTGCTTGGACAGTCTCCTACGAGCAGTACTTC.

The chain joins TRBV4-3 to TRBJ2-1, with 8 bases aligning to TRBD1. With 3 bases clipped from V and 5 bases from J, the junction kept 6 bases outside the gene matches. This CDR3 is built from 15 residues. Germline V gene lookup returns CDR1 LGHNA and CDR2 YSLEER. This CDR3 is CASSQTWTGNNEQFF. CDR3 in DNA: TGCGCCAGCAGCCAGACGTGGACAGGGAACAATGAGCAGTTCTTC.

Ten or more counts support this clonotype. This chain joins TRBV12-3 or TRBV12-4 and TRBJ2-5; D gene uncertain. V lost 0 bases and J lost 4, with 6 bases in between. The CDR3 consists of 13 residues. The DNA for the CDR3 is TGTGCCAGCAGTTTAGCAGGAAGAGAGACCCAGTACTTC. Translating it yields CASSLAGRETQYF.

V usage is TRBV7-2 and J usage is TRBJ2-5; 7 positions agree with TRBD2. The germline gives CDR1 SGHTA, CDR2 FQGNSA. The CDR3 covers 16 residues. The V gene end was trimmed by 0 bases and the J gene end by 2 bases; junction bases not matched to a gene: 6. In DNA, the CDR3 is TGTGCCAGCAGCTTAGCGGGGGGGAGAGGGCAAGAGACCCAGTACTTC. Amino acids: CASSLAGGRGQETQYF.